This T cell receptor (beta chain) was found in a study of blood T cell repertoires in COVID-19 (dated by TCRdb to the early 2020s). Turning to the overall study: Samples covering the acute and convalescent phases of COVID-19 were provided by collaborators in the United States, Italy and Spain. The material from the prospective study consisted of cDNA or gDNA derived from T cells, B-cell-depleted T cells, or PBMCs. Deeply sampled blood TCRbeta repertoires from subjects exposed to, actively infected with, or recovered from COVID-19 were included in the dataset. The repertoires were made available in a free public database intended to serve as a resource for research on the immune response to SARS-CoV-2. The samples were drawn from the first 160 participants of the ongoing ImmuneRACE study and from over 950 subjects provided by 6 global collaborators. Sample metadata almost always included a de-identified subject ID, COVID-19 status, age in years and sex. Where available, HLA class I and class II types were obtained from metadata supplied by the sample provider rather than from assay-based typing. Results the study describes overall, beyond this receptor: Clinical and demographic metadata were provided uncurated, with the amount varying by source and participant.

A note on this clone: Its cognate antigen has yet to be identified. Base qualities were left out, and no much larger clone turns up one base away.

Participants in the prospective study were enrolled through a virtual design, were aged about 18 to 100 years, and lived in roughly 24 United States geographic areas. In the prospective study, cohorts were assigned on the basis of participant-reported clinical history obtained from a screening survey and a study questionnaire. For ImmuneRACE Cohort 3, a participant was defined as recovered based on two consecutive negative NP/OP PCR tests, clearance by a healthcare professional, or resolution of symptoms. Mobile phlebotomists in the prospective study collected whole blood, serum and a nasopharyngeal or oropharyngeal swab from every participant. Additional blood draws and questionnaires over an approximately 2-month period could optionally be provided by prospective study participants. Blood samples from the prospective study were shipped frozen or at room temperature prior to DNA extraction. The immunoSEQ Assay, a bias-controlled multiplex PCR, was used to amplify TCRbeta CDR3 regions from genomic DNA. The paper's processing steps were these. The number of nucleated cells in each sample was estimated from the amplification of reference gene primers within the assay. To quantify the absolute abundance of each unique TCRbeta CDR3 rearrangement, sequence reads were collapsed and filtered. Productive Simpson clonality was computed per sample as the square root of Simpson's diversity index over productive rearrangements. TCRdb limited this immuneACCESS table to in-frame rearrangements with V and J called. A share of clones is missing; checked studies link under half to unresolved V genes, and the rest is unexplained. V, J and clone size were drawn from that table, and D and trimming were deduced from the DNA. In this sample the table shows 450,000 or so clones, around 90% of which occur a single time. About 0.57% of the sample is held by the ten biggest clonotypes.

CDR1 is given as MNHEY and CDR2 as SMNVEV, both from the germline V gene (reference sequence). From the cysteine through the phenylalanine, the CDR3 covers 15 amino acids. Only the CDR3 DNA stays, 45 bases, in frame from base 1. The V end loses 10 bases and the J end loses 0 bases, and a stretch of 13 bases separates them. This sequence originates from a man aged 18 to 30 who had recovered from COVID-19. The chain was built from TRBV27 and TRBJ1-6; TRBD1 could be the D gene, as 5 bases match. The sample consisted of PBMCs or T cells enriched from blood (not recorded which). The CDR3 region reads CATTGGSSYNSPLHF. The DNA reads TGTGCCACTACGGGGGGAAGCTCCTATAATTCACCCCTCCACTTT.